This TCR beta chain comes out of a study of CD8 T cells in ankylosing spondylitis. Trimming removed 3 bases from V and 7 bases from J, with 16 bases in between. CDR3 length: 15 amino acids. Germline V gene sequence: CDR1 SGHRS, CDR2 YFSETQ. TCRdb analysed the 5' RACE reads with MiXCR anew, one entry per CDR3 protein. The sample consists of some 150,000 distinct CDR3 sequences, about an eighth of them appearing once. Only a few counts were recorded for this clonotype. The sample taken for sequencing was blood, either unsorted or a sorted T cell fraction (not recorded which). The receptor's source is a female donor with ankylosing spondylitis or in good health (not recorded which). V gene TRBV5-1 combines with J gene TRBJ2-2; D is tentatively TRBD1 or TRBD2 (5 bases each). This chain's CDR3 is CASSSTGTEGGELFF. DNA for the CDR3: TGCGCCAGCAGCTCCACCGGGACCGAAGGCGGGGAGCTGTTTTTT.